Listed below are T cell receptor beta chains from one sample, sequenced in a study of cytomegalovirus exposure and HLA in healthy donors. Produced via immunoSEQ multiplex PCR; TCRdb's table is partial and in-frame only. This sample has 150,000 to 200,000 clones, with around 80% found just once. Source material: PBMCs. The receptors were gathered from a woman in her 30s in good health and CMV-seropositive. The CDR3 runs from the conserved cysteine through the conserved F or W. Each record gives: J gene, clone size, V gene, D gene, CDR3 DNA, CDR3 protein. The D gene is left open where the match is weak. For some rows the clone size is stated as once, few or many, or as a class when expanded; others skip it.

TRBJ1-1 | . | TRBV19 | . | TGTGCCAGTACCCCCAGGCAGCCCATGAACACTGAAGCTTTCTTT | CASTPRQPMNTEAFF
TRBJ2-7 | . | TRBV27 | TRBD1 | TGTGCCAGCAGTAAGGGACAGGGCCCCTACGAGCAGTACTTC | CASSKGQGPYEQYF
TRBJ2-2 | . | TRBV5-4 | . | TGTGCCAGCAGCTCCACAGGGAACACCGGGGAGCTGTTTTTT | CASSSTGNTGELFF
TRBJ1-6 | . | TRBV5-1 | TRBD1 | TGCGCCAACAGCTCCGGACAGGGGGCGAATTCACCCCTCCACTTT | CANSSGQGANSPLHF
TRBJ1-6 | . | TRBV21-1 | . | TGTGCCAGCAGCAAAGCCGGACAGGGAACTAATTCACCCCTCCACTTT | CASSKAGQGTNSPLHF
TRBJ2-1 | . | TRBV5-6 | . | TGTGCCAGCAGGGTGAGGGCAGGCCCCTACAATGAGCAGTTCTTC | CASRVRAGPYNEQFF
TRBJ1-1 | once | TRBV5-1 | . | TGCGCCAGCAGCTTGGTTTTCCCCGGGGTCCACACTGAAGCTTTCTTT | CASSLVFPGVHTEAFF
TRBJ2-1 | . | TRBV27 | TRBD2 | TGTGCCAGCAGTTTATTCGGGCGTCTAGCGGGAGACAATGAGCAGTTCTTC | CASSLFGRLAGDNEQFF
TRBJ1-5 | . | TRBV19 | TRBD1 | TGTGCCAGTAGTCCATGGACAGGGGATTACTCTCAGCCCCAGCATTTT | CASSPWTGDYSQPQHF
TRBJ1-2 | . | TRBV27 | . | TGTGCCAGCAGTTTGGAAGGGGCAGGGGCCGGATCGCTTGGGCCCGGCTACTATGGCTACACCTTC | CASSLEGAGAGSLGPGYYGYTF
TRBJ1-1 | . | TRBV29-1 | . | TGCAGTTATCAGGTTACAAACACTGAAGCTTTCTTT | CSYQVTNTEAFF
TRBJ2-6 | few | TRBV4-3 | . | TGCGCCAGCAGCCAGGACATAACTGGGGCCAACGTCCTGACTTTC | CASSQDITGANVLTF
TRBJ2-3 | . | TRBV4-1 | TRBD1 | TGCGCCAGCAGCCAAGAGCTTACTTCCTGGACAGGGAGCACAGATACGCAGTATTTT | CASSQELTSWTGSTDTQYF
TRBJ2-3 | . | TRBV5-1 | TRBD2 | TGCGCCAGCAGCTTGGGGGGACTAGCGGGGGGCACAGATACGCAGTATTTT | CASSLGGLAGGTDTQYF
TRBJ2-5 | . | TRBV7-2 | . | TGTGCCAGCAGCTTAGAGCCTGCGTCACAGACCCAGTACTTC | CASSLEPASQTQYF
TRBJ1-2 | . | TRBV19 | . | TGTGCCAGTAGAGAGGGCGTCTATGGCTACACCTTC | CASREGVYGYTF